These 8 T cell receptor beta chains were sequenced from one sample in a study of T cell responses to AZD1222 COVID-19 vaccine. Sequencing used immunoSEQ multiplex PCR; TCRdb keeps in-frame clones, though not all of them. The sample carries 140,000 to 150,000 clones, more than 85% recorded once. The specimen was peripheral blood, collected after recovery from COVID-19. The receptor source for this set is an adult who had recovered from COVID-19.

The chain uses TRBV5-1 and TRBJ2-7; a possible D gene is TRBD1 (6 bases). The germline V gene encodes CDR1 SGHRS and CDR2 YFSETQ. The CDR3 totals 14 residues. Trimming shortened V by 5 bases and J by 3 bases, and 15 bases separated the two germline ends. CDR3 in DNA: TGCGCCAGCAGTCCCGCGGACAGCTACTACGAGCAGTACTTC. Protein product: CASSPADSYYEQYF. The variable domain in full, completed from reference TRBV5-1 and TRBJ2-7, reads KAGVTQTPRYLIKTRGQQVTLSCSPISGHRSVSWYQQTPGQGLQFLFEYFSETQRNKGNFPGRFSGRQFSNSRSEMNVSTLELGDSALYLCASSPADSYYEQYFGPGTRLTVT.

V gene TRBV5-8 combines with J gene TRBJ2-3; 7 nucleotides align to TRBD1. Germline V lookup: CDR1 SGHTS, CDR2 YDEGEE. Unmatched junction bases numbered 8, after V lost 4 bases and J lost 6 bases. The CDR3 has 14 amino acids. CDR3 region: CASSIGQAGDTQYF. The CDR3, as DNA: TGTGCCAGCAGCATTGGACAGGCTGGCGATACGCAGTATTTT.

The chain combines TRBV28 with TRBJ2-3; TRBD1 matches 7 bases. V trimming: 1 base; J trimming: 3 bases; junction bases outside the gene matches: 10. From germline, CDR1 is MDHEN and CDR2 SYDVKM. The CDR3 runs 17 residues. The CDR3 region is CASSLLGQTPATDTQYF. CDR3 sequence (DNA): TGTGCCAGCAGTTTATTGGGACAGACTCCGGCGACAGATACGCAGTATTTT.

V is TRBV5-1 and J is TRBJ2-7, with TRBD2 as a possible D gene (5 bases). The ends were cut back, 6 bases at V and 2 bases at J, with 18 bases in the middle. The CDR3 length is 15 residues. The germline CDR1 and CDR2 sequences are SGHRS and YFSETQ. CDR3 nucleotide sequence: TGCGCCAGCACCCCCCCCTCGGGGAGTCCCTACGAGCAGTACTTC. Encoded protein: CASTPPSGSPYEQYF.

V and J are TRBV7-2 and TRBJ2-1; D uncertain. Trimming pared 3 bases from V and 8 bases from J, leaving 17 bases between. Germline V gives CDR1 SGHTA, CDR2 FQGNSA. The CDR3 is made up of 15 amino acids. CDR3 protein: CASSFRQESRHEQFF. In nucleotides, the CDR3 is TGTGCCAGCAGCTTTCGGCAGGAATCACGCCATGAGCAGTTCTTC.

The V call is TRBV5-1, the J call TRBJ1-1; TRBD1 matches 8 bases. This CDR3 region has 14 residues. V lost 5 bases to trimming and J lost 3 bases; unmatched junction nucleotides: 6. CDR1 and CDR2 (germline): SGHRS, YFSETQ. The CDR3 nucleotides are TGCGCCAGCAGTCCGGACAGGGAGTACACTGAAGCTTTCTTT. Its protein is CASSPDREYTEAFF. Full variable domain (outside the CDR3, taken from reference TRBV5-1 and TRBJ1-1): KAGVTQTPRYLIKTRGQQVTLSCSPISGHRSVSWYQQTPGQGLQFLFEYFSETQRNKGNFPGRFSGRQFSNSRSEMNVSTLELGDSALYLCASSPDREYTEAFFGQGTRLTVV.

The rearrangement joins TRBV29-1 to TRBJ2-5, with D unclear. The germline gives CDR1 SQVTM, CDR2 ANQGSEA. The CDR3 has 10 amino acids. Trimming cost V 2 bases and J 3 bases, with 1 base left between them. The CDR3 nucleotides are TGCAGCGTTGAAAAAGAGACCCAGTACTTC. Its translation: CSVEKETQYF.

V usage is TRBV14 and J usage is TRBJ2-7; D unresolved. V dropped 1 base and J dropped 4 bases, with 2 bases sitting between them. The CDR3 totals 11 residues. Germline assignment: CDR1 SGHDN and CDR2 FVKESK. CDR3 DNA sequence: TGTGCCAGCAGCCAAGTGTACGAGCAGTACTTC. This sequence encodes CASSQVYEQYF. The full variable domain, its missing parts supplied by reference TRBV14 and TRBJ2-7, is EAGVTQFPSHSVIEKGQTVTLRCDPISGHDNLYWYRRVMGKEIKFLLHFVKESKQDESGMPNNRFLAERTGGTYSTLKVQPAELEDSGVYFCASSQVYEQYFGPGTRLTVT.